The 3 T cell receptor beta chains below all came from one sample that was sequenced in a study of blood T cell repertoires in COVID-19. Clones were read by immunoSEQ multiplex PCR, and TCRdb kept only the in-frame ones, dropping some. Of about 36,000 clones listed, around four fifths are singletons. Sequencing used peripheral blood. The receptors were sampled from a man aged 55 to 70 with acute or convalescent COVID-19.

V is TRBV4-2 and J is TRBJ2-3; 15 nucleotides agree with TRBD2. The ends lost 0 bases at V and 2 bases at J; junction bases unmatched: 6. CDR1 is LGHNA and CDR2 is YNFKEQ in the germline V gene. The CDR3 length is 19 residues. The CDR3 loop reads CASSQDIGLAGGYTDTQYF. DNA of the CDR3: TGTGCCAGCAGCCAAGACATAGGACTAGCGGGAGGGTACACAGATACGCAGTATTTT.

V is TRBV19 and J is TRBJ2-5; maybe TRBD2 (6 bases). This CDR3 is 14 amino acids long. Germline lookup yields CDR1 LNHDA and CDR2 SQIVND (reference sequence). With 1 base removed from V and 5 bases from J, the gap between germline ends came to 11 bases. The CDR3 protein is CASSIAGVRETQYF. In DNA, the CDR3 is TGTGCCAGTAGTATAGCGGGAGTTCGGGAGACCCAGTACTTC.

In DNA, the CDR3 is TGTGCCAGTTGGACTAGCGGAGTCTACGAGCAGTACTTC. This gives the protein CASWTSGVYEQYF. The J gene is TRBJ2-7, the V gene TRBV12-3 or TRBV12-4; 10 bases agree with TRBD2. The CDR3 is 13 amino acids. After removal of 9 bases from V and 3 bases from J, the junction contained 5 bases not matched to a gene.